The rows below give T cell receptor beta chains drawn from one sample of a study of low-dose radiotherapy and immunotherapy resistance in tumors. Via MiXCR, TCRdb re-called the reads, giving one row per CDR3 protein. The sample contains about 89,000 distinct CDR3 sequences, under 9.5% of which appear only once. The sample in question was PBMCs, obtained before treatment. Receptor source: a male donor with prostate cancer. Both conserved end residues are part of each CDR3. A D gene is named only where the DNA matches it firmly. Size values are once, few and many counts, or a class for expanded clones, and some rows have none.

many,TRBJ2-3,TRBD2,TRBV9,TGTGCCAGCAGCGTAGGACTAGCGGGGGAGAATACGCAGTATTTT,CASSVGLAGENTQYF
many,TRBJ1-1,.,TRBV3-1,TGTGCCAGCAGGCCAGGGCTAGTTTGGACAGACGCGAACACTGAAGCTTTCTTT,CASRPGLVWTDANTEAFF
many,TRBJ1-6,TRBD1,TRBV5-1,TGCGCCAGCAGCGGCCGTACAGGGGAGGATTCACCCCTCCACTTT,CASSGRTGEDSPLHF
many,TRBJ2-7,TRBD1,TRBV5-1,TGCGCCAGCAGCCAAGGACAGGCGCAGTACTTC,CASSQGQAQYF
few,TRBJ2-5,.,TRBV7-7,TGTGCCAGCAGCCTTTCAGGGTACCAAGAGACCCAGTACTTC,CASSLSGYQETQYF
.,TRBJ2-7,.,TRBV28,TGTGCCAGCGGGGGGGCCGCCTACTCCTACGAGCAGTACTTC,CASGGAAYSYEQYF
many,TRBJ2-1,TRBD2,TRBV30,TGTGCCTGGAGCGCCGCTAGCGGGAGTTATAATGAGCAGTTCTTC,CAWSAASGSYNEQFF
many,TRBJ1-2,TRBD1,TRBV3-1,TGTGCCAGCAGCCAAATCGGACAGGGGTATGGCTACACCTTC,CASSQIGQGYGYTF
few,TRBJ1-6,TRBD1,TRBV27,TGTGCCAGCAACCCGGGACAGCCCTATCATTCACCCCTCCACTTT,CASNPGQPYHSPLHF
many,TRBJ2-2,.,TRBV9,TGTGCCAGCAGCGTAGCCGGGCAGTCGAACACCGGGGAGCTGTTTTTT,CASSVAGQSNTGELFF
many,TRBJ2-3,.,TRBV7-8,TGTGCCAGCAGCTTACGCCGGGACTCTGCAGGAGATACGCAGTATTTT,CASSLRRDSAGDTQYF
many,TRBJ2-5,.,TRBV6-2/TRBV6-3,TGTGCCAGCAGTTATGTCCATCAAGAGACCCAGTACTTC,CASSYVHQETQYF
many,TRBJ2-1,TRBD1,TRBV5-4,TGTGCCAGCAGCCTCCGGGACAGGGGGTACAATGAGCAGTTCTTC,CASSLRDRGYNEQFF
many,TRBJ2-7,TRBD1,TRBV10-3,TGTGCCACCGGGCCGGGACAGGGTACCTACGAGCAGTACTTC,CATGPGQGTYEQYF
many,TRBJ1-5,TRBD1,TRBV28,TGTGCCAGCAGAAGTCAGGGGGTCGGCAATCAGCCCCAGCATTTT,CASRSQGVGNQPQHF
few,TRBJ2-5,TRBD1,TRBV5-1,TGCGCCAGCAGCGTGGGACAGGGGGGCATCGTCCAAGAGACCCAGTACTTC,CASSVGQGGIVQETQYF
many,TRBJ2-5,TRBD1,TRBV18,TGTGCCAGCTCACCACTCCGGGGACAGGGACAAGAGACCCAGTACTTC,CASSPLRGQGQETQYF
.,TRBJ1-5,.,TRBV2,TGTGCCAGCAAAGAGCGGGGGTATCAGCCCCAGCATTTT,CASKERGYQPQHF
many,TRBJ2-4,.,TRBV5-1,TGCGCCAGCAGCGGGCCTTCGGGGGCGCGGGCCAAAAACATTCAGTACTTC,CASSGPSGARAKNIQYF
many,TRBJ2-7,TRBD2,TRBV28,TGTGCCAGCAGTCCTCTGGGACTAGCGGGAGCTCACTACGAGCAGTACTTC,CASSPLGLAGAHYEQYF
many,TRBJ2-7,.,TRBV29-1,TGCAGCGTTGGCCAGGATCGATACGAGCAGTACTTC,CSVGQDRYEQYF
many,TRBJ1-1,TRBD1,TRBV7-8,TGTGCCAGCGCTTCGACAGGGTGGACTGAAGCTTTCTTT,CASASTGWTEAFF
many,TRBJ2-7,.,TRBV21-1,TGTGCCAGCAGCAGAGAGGGACTAGCGGATCACGGTGGGGACTACGAGCAGTACTTC,CASSREGLADHGGDYEQYF
many,TRBJ1-5,.,TRBV19,TGTGCCAGTAGTTCGCCCGGGACGGATTACTATAGCAATCAGCCCCAGCATTTT,CASSSPGTDYYSNQPQHF
many,TRBJ1-2,.,TRBV28,TGTGCCAGCAGTTTAAGAGTAATCCGCTTTAACTATGGCTACACCTTC,CASSLRVIRFNYGYTF
many,TRBJ1-5,TRBD1,TRBV20-1,TGCAGTGCTAGAGCTGGGACAGGCGGGCAGCCCCAGCATTTT,CSARAGTGGQPQHF
many,TRBJ2-1,.,TRBV5-1,TGCGCCAGCAGCTTGGTTAGCGCGGGGACCAATGAGCAGTTCTTC,CASSLVSAGTNEQFF
few,TRBJ1-2,.,TRBV7-9,TGTGCCAGCAGCTCAACAGCATATGGCTACACCTTC,CASSSTAYGYTF
many,TRBJ2-2,.,TRBV6-5,TGTGCCAGCAGTTACTCGGGTCCCTACACCGGGGAGCTGTTTTTT,CASSYSGPYTGELFF
many,TRBJ2-3,TRBD1,TRBV29-1,TGCAGCGGGCATGGGGCAGGGGGCAATGTGGATACGCAGTATTTT,CSGHGAGGNVDTQYF
few,TRBJ2-3,.,TRBV5-1,TGCGCCAGCACCGGACTTAGGGGGGATACGCAGTATTTT,CASTGLRGDTQYF
many,TRBJ2-7,TRBD2,TRBV27,TGTGCCAGCAGTTTAAATCCTGGGACTAGCGGGTACGAGCAGTACTTC,CASSLNPGTSGYEQYF
many,TRBJ2-3,TRBD2,TRBV7-2,TGTGCCAGCAGCTTAGCGCCGGGACTAGCGTCACGGCGCACAGATACGCAGTATTTT,CASSLAPGLASRRTDTQYF
many,TRBJ2-1,.,TRBV2,TGTGCCAGCAGTGAAGGAAGGCTGATCCACTACAATGAGCAGTTCTTC,CASSEGRLIHYNEQFF
many,TRBJ2-1,.,TRBV15,TGTGCCACCAGCAGAGCTGGGGCCGGCTACAATGAGCAGTTCTTC,CATSRAGAGYNEQFF
many,TRBJ1-4,.,TRBV5-3,TGTGCCAGCAGACGGGAAGGGGGTCAAAAACTGTTTTTT,CASRREGGQKLFF
.,TRBJ2-1,.,TRBV19,TGTGCCAGTAGTATAGGGGCAGGGAATGAGCAGTTCTTC,CASSIGAGNEQFF
many,TRBJ2-5,.,TRBV4-1,TGCGCCAGCAGCCAAGGGGGAAGGGCTGAGACCCAGTACTTC,CASSQGGRAETQYF
many,TRBJ2-3,TRBD1,TRBV5-4,TGTGCCAGCAGCTTGAAGACAGGGGCACCGGATACGCAGTATTTT,CASSLKTGAPDTQYF
many,TRBJ2-7,.,TRBV5-1,TGCGCCAGCAGCTCCGGCTTTTTGGGTTCCTACGAGCAGTACTTC,CASSSGFLGSYEQYF
.,TRBJ2-7,TRBD1,TRBV12-3/TRBV12-4,TGTGCCAGCAGCGTCGGACAGGGAAGGTTGAGGATCTACGAGCAGTACTTC,CASSVGQGRLRIYEQYF
many,TRBJ2-3,TRBD2,TRBV29-1,TGCAGCGTTGAAGTGGCTAGCGGGAGGAATACGCAGTATTTT,CSVEVASGRNTQYF
few,TRBJ1-6,TRBD1,TRBV9,TGTGCCAGCAGCTCCTCACAGGGGACCAATTCACCCCTCCACTTT,CASSSSQGTNSPLHF
many,TRBJ1-1,.,TRBV9,TGTGCCAGCAGCCCAGGATTGGGTTCTACTGAAGCTTTCTTT,CASSPGLGSTEAFF
many,TRBJ2-2,.,TRBV4-3,TGCGCCAGCAGCCAAAGACCTGGCACCGGGGAGCTGTTTTTT,CASSQRPGTGELFF
many,TRBJ2-7,TRBD1,TRBV18,TGTGCCAGCTCAGACCAGGGACAGGCCTACGAGCAGTACTTC,CASSDQGQAYEQYF
many,TRBJ1-5,.,TRBV6-5,TGTGCCAGCAGTCCCCGGGACGGATATAGCAATCAGCCCCAGCATTTT,CASSPRDGYSNQPQHF
few,TRBJ2-7,.,TRBV20-1,TGCAGTGCTAGAGCCCTCGGGACCCCGATTCGCTCCGAGCAGTACTTC,CSARALGTPIRSEQYF
.,TRBJ2-7,.,TRBV7-2,TGTGCCAGCAGCATTGACGGGGTGGGGGAGCAGTACTTC,CASSIDGVGEQYF
many,TRBJ1-2,TRBD1,TRBV19,TGTGCCAGTAGCCGTACTACCGGGACAGGGATCTATGGCTACACCTTC,CASSRTTGTGIYGYTF
many,TRBJ2-3,.,TRBV7-3,TGTGCCAGCAGCCGAAGCTTAGGGGATACGCAGTATTTT,CASSRSLGDTQYF
many,TRBJ2-3,.,TRBV9,TGTGCCAGCAGCGTAGCGGGAGAGGCAGATACGCAGTATTTT,CASSVAGEADTQYF
many,TRBJ2-7,.,TRBV28,TGTGCCAGCGCTCGCTCCTACGAGCAGTACTTC,CASARSYEQYF
many,TRBJ2-3,.,TRBV7-9,TGTGCCAGCAGACAACAGAGTACTAGCACAGATACGCAGTATTTT,CASRQQSTSTDTQYF
many,TRBJ2-3,.,TRBV5-4,TGTGCCAGCAGCTTGGTTGGGGCGAGCACAGATACGCAGTATTTT,CASSLVGASTDTQYF
many,TRBJ2-7,TRBD2,TRBV13,TGTGCCAGCAGCTTAGGGGTGCGGGAGGAGGAGCAGTACTTC,CASSLGVREEEQYF
many,TRBJ1-1,TRBD1,TRBV29-1,TGCAGCGTAATGGGGGGACAGGAAAACACTGAAGCTTTCTTT,CSVMGGQENTEAFF